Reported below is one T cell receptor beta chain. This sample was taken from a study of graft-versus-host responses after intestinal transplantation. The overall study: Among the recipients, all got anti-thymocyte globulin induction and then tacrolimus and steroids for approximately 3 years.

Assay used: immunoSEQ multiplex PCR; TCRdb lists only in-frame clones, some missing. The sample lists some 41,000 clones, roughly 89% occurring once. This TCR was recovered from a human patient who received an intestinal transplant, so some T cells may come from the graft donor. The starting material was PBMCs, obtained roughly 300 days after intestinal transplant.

The chain's CDR3 is CASSFSEGDRWGFQNIQYF. In nucleotides, the CDR3 is TGTGCCAGCAGCTTTTCGGAAGGGGACAGGTGGGGGTTCCAAAACATTCAGTACTTC. V gene TRBV7-9 combines with J gene TRBJ2-4, with 8 nucleotides matching TRBD1. After removal of 3 bases from V and 5 bases from J, the junction contained 18 bases not matched to a gene. Germline-derived CDR1 and CDR2 are SEHNR and FQNEAQ (reference sequence). The CDR3 runs to 19 residues.